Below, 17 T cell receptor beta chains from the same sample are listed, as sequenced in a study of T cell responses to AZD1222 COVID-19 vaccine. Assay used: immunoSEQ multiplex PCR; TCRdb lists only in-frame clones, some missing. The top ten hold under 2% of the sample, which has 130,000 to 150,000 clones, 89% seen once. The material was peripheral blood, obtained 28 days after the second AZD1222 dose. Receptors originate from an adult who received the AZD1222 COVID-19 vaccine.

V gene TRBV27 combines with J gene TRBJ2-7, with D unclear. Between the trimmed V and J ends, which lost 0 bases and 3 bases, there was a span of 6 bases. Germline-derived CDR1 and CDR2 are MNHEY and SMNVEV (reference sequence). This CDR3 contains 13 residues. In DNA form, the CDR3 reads TGTGCCAGCAGTTTATCGGCCCACTACGAGCAGTACTTC. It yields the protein CASSLSAHYEQYF.

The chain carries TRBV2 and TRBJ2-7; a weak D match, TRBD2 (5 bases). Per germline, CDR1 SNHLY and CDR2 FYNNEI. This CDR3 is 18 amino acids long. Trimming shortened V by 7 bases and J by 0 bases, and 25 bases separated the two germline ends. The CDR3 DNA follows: TGTGCCAGCAAGACACAGTCCGAGGGTTTCGAGAGCTCCTACGAGCAGTACTTC. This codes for CASKTQSEGFESSYEQYF. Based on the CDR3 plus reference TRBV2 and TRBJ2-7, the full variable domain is EPEVTQTPSHQVTQMGQEVILRCVPISNHLYFYWYRQILGQKVEFLVSFYNNEISEKSEIFDDQFSVERPDGSNFTLKIRSTKLEDSAMYFCASKTQSEGFESSYEQYFGPGTRLTVT.

CDR3 sequence: CASGSTVGTQYF. CDR3 DNA: TGTGCTAGTGGTTCTACTGTAGGGACCCAGTACTTC. The rearrangement uses TRBV12-5 and TRBJ2-5; D not resolved. V lost 4 bases and J lost 7, with 10 bases in between. CDR3 length equals 12 residues. Germline lookup yields CDR1 LGHNT and CDR2 FRNRAP.

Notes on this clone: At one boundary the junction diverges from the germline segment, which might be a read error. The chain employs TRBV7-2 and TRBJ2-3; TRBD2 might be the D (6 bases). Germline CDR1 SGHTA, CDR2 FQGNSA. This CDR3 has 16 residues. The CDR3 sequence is CASREFGFPSTDTQYF. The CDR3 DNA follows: TGTGCCTCTCGGGAGTTTGGGTTCCCTAGCACGGATACGCAGTATTTT.

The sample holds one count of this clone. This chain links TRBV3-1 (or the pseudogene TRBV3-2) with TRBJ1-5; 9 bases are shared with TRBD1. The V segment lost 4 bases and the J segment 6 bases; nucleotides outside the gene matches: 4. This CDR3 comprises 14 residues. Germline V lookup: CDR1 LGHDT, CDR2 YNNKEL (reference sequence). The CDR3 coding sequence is TGTGCCAGCAGCCCGGGGACAGGGAGTCAGCCCCAGCATTTT. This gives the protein CASSPGTGSQPQHF.

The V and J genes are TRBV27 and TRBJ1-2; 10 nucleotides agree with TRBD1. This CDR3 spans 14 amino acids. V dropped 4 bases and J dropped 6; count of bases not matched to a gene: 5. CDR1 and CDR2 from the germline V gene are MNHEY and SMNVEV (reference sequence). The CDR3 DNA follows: TGTGCCAGCAGTTCCTGGGACAGGGGTGATGGCTACACCTTC. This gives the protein CASSSWDRGDGYTF.

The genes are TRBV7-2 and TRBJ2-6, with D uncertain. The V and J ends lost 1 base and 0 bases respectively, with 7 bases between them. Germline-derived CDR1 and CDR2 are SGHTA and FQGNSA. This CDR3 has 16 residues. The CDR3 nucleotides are TGTGCCAGCAGCTTAGGACCCGACTCTGGGGCCAACGTCCTGACTTTC. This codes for CASSLGPDSGANVLTF.

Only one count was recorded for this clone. CDR3 protein: CASSRDRGKAMGYGYTF. Written as DNA, the CDR3 is TGTGCCAGCAGCCGGGACAGGGGGAAGGCGATGGGCTATGGCTACACCTTC. J is TRBJ1-2 and V is TRBV28; 11 nucleotides align to TRBD1. CDR1 is MDHEN and CDR2 is SYDVKM in the germline V gene. J gave up 4 bases and V 6 bases, and 13 bases lay outside the gene matches. The CDR3 totals 17 residues.

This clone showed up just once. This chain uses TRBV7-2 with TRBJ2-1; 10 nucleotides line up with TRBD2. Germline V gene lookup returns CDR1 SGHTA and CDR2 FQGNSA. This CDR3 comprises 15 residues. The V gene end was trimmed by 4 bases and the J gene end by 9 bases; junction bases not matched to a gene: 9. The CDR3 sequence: CASSSLAGGPGEQFF. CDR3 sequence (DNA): TGTGCCAGCAGCTCCTTAGCGGGAGGCCCGGGTGAGCAGTTCTTC.

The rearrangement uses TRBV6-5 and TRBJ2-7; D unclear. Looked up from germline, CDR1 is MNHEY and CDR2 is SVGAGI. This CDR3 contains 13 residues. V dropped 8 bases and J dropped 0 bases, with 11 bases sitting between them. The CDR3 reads CASGPPPSYEQYF. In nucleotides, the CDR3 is TGTGCCAGCGGACCCCCCCCCTCCTACGAGCAGTACTTC.

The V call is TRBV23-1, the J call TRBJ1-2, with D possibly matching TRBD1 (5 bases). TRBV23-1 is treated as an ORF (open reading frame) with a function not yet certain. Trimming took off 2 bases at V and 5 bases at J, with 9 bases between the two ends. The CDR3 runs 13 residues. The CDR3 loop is CASSQRGSYGYTF. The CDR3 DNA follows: TGCGCCAGCAGTCAACGGGGCAGTTATGGCTACACCTTC.

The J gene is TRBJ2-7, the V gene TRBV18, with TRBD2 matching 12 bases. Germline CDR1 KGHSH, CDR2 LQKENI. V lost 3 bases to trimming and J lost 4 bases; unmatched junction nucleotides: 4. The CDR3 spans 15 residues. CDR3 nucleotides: TGTGCCAGCTCACCCGGACTAGCGGGAACTTACGAGCAGTACTTC. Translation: CASSPGLAGTYEQYF.

The CDR3 DNA follows: TGCGCCAGCAGCTTGGGCCCGACGGGGCGGAACAATGAGCAGTTCTTC. Translating gives CASSLGPTGRNNEQFF. This chain connects TRBV5-1 to TRBJ2-1; D could derive from TRBD1 or TRBD2 (5 bases each). V lost 0 bases and J 5 bases, leaving 15 bases between the germline ends. Germline V gives CDR1 SGHRS, CDR2 YFSETQ. The CDR3 is made up of 16 amino acids.

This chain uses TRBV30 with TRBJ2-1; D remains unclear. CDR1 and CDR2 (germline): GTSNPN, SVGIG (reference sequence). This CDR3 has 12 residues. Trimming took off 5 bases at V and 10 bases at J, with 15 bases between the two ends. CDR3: CAWGVPPPEQFF. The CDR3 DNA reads TGTGCCTGGGGGGTACCCCCCCCAGAGCAGTTCTTC.

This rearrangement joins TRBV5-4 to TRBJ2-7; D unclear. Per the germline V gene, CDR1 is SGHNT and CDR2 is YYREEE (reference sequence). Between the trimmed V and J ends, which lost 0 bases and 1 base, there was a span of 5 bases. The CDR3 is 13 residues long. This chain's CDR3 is CASSLDRSYEQYF. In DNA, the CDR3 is TGTGCCAGCAGCTTGGATAGGTCCTACGAGCAGTACTTC.

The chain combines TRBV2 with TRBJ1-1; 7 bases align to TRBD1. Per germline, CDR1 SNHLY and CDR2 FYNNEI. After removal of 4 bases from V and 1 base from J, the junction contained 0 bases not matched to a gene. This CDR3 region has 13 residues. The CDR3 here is CASSGQGNTEAFF. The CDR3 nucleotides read TGTGCCAGCAGTGGACAGGGGAACACTGAAGCTTTCTTT.

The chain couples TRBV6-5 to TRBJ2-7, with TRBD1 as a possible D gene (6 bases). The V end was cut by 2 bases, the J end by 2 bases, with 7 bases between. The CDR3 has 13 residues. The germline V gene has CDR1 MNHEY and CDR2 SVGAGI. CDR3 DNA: TGTGCCAGCAGTTACCAGGGGACCTACGAGCAGTACTTC. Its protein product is CASSYQGTYEQYF.